These 25 T cell receptor beta chains originate from one sample sequenced in a study of cytomegalovirus exposure and HLA in healthy donors. The PCR made use of 60 Vbeta and 13 Jbeta primers. Generated by immunoSEQ multiplex PCR, the TCRdb table keeps only in-frame clones and is missing some. This sample yields 200,000 to 250,000 clones, of which approximately 79% are seen a single time; roughly 1.5% belongs to the top ten. Sequenced material: PBMCs. Receptor source: a man aged 45-60 years in good health and CMV-seronegative.

V usage is TRBV7-2 and J usage is TRBJ2-5, with 9 bases identical to TRBD2. Germline lookup yields CDR1 SGHTA and CDR2 FQGNSA. The CDR3 is 15 amino acids. The V gene end was trimmed by 3 bases and the J gene end by 4 bases; junction bases not matched to a gene: 6. This CDR3 is CASSLGGGGGETQYF. In DNA, the CDR3 is TGTGCCAGCAGCTTGGGGGGCGGGGGGGGAGAGACCCAGTACTTC. The whole variable domain, remainder taken from reference TRBV7-2 and TRBJ2-5, is GAGVSQSPSNKVTEKGKDVELRCDPISGHTALYWYRQSLGQGLEFLIYFQGNSAPDKSGLPSDRFSAERTGGSVSTLTIQRTQQEDSAVYLCASSLGGGGGETQYFGPGTRLLVL.

The sample holds one count of this clone. This sequence joins TRBV30 and TRBJ1-1; tentative D call: TRBD1 (5 bases). This CDR3 has 12 amino acids. The V gene lost 5 bases and the J gene lost 3 bases, with 10 bases spanning the gap. CDR1 is GTSNPN and CDR2 is SVGIG in the germline V gene (reference sequence). CDR3 region: CAWLRGYTEAFF. The CDR3 bases are TGTGCCTGGTTGCGGGGGTACACTGAAGCTTTCTTT.

This clone showed up just a few times. The V and J genes are TRBV5-8 and TRBJ2-7, with 7 bases identical to TRBD2. The CDR3 runs to 15 residues. CDR1 is SGHTS, CDR2 YDEGEE, per germline. The junction had 11 bases not matched to a gene; V was cut back by 5 bases and J by 3 bases. The CDR3 loop is CASSMLSGGYYEQYF. The CDR3 DNA reads TGTGCCAGCAGTATGCTTTCCGGGGGGTACTACGAGCAGTACTTC. The entire variable domain, with the rest obtained from reference TRBV5-8 and TRBJ2-7, is as follows: EAGVTQSPTHLIKTRGQQATLRCSPISGHTSVYWYQQALGLGLQFLLWYDEGEERNRGNFPPRFSGRQFPNYSSELNVNALELEDSALYLCASSMLSGGYYEQYFGPGTRLTVT.

The rearrangement links TRBV5-1 to TRBJ1-4, with 10 bases lining up with TRBD1. Germline V gene data show CDR1 as SGHRS and CDR2 as YFSETQ. The V segment lost 4 bases and the J segment 8 bases; nucleotides outside the gene matches: 11. This CDR3 is 16 amino acids long. CDR3 residues: CASSLSTGGLGEKLFF. CDR3 in DNA: TGCGCCAGCAGCCTCTCGACAGGGGGCCTGGGGGAAAAACTGTTTTTT.

This CDR3 is CASSLRRTSVDEQYF. DNA of the CDR3: TGTGCCAGCAGTTTAAGGCGGACTAGCGTAGACGAGCAGTACTTC. This sequence joins TRBV27 and TRBJ2-7, with 9 positions matching TRBD2. The germline V gene encodes CDR1 MNHEY and CDR2 SMNVEV (reference sequence). The CDR3 loop spans 15 amino acids. V lost 2 bases to trimming and J lost 5 bases; unmatched junction nucleotides: 7.

In its sample, this clone was seen a few times. The CDR3 nucleotides are TGTGCCAGCAGTAGACAAACCTATAATTCACCCCTCCACTTT. Translated: CASSRQTYNSPLHF. The V gene is TRBV25-1, the J gene TRBJ1-6; D gene unclear. In germline, CDR1 is MGHDK, CDR2 SYGVNS. Between the trimmed V and J ends, which lost 5 bases and 2 bases, there was a span of 7 bases. The CDR3 runs 14 residues.

The rearrangement joins TRBV28 to TRBJ1-2; D call uncertain. Trimming removed 7 bases from V and 4 bases from J, with 34 bases in between. Germline V gives CDR1 MDHEN, CDR2 SYDVKM. This CDR3 is built from 20 residues. The CDR3 bases are TGTGCCAGCACCGGGAGTATTTTACACCCAAACCCCACTAACCGCTATGGCTACACCTTC. It is translated as CASTGSILHPNPTNRYGYTF.

As to this clone: The junction differs from germline at one of its ends, possibly a read error. V gene TRBV10-2 combines with J gene TRBJ2-1; 15 nucleotides align to TRBD2. This CDR3 region has 14 residues. Germline loops: CDR1 WSHSY, CDR2 SAAADI. CDR3 nucleotide sequence: TGCGCCAGCAGTGAGTCGGGACTAGCGGGAGGTAGGATCTTC. Protein product: CASSESGLAGGRIF.

The gene calls are TRBV5-1 and TRBJ1-1; D unresolved. The CDR3 consists of 15 residues. V was shortened by 0 bases and J by 2 bases, with 11 bases between the two germline ends. Looked up from germline, CDR1 is SGHRS and CDR2 is YFSETQ. The DNA for the CDR3 is TGCGCCAGCAGCTTGGTATGGGGAGTTAACACTGAAGCTTTCTTT. Translating it yields CASSLVWGVNTEAFF.

The sample holds a few counts of this clone. The rearrangement links TRBV4-1 to TRBJ1-2, with a tentative D call TRBD1 (6 bases). The CDR3 is made up of 15 amino acids. V was cut by 4 bases and J by 4 bases, with 16 bases left in between. The germline V gene encodes CDR1 MGHRA and CDR2 YSYEKL. The chain's CDR3 is CASSRSGTTFYGYTF. CDR3 nucleotide sequence: TGCGCCAGCAGCCGGTCCGGGACAACTTTCTATGGCTACACCTTC.

This clone was observed once. This same CDR3 is encoded by further DNA sequences in the sample. This chain connects TRBV27 to TRBJ2-7; D might be TRBD1 (5 bases). This CDR3 has 12 residues. Germline V gene data show CDR1 as MNHEY and CDR2 as SMNVEV (reference sequence). The germline V and J ends were trimmed by 6 bases and 3 bases, with 9 bases remaining between them. The CDR3 loop is CASSSGFYEQYF. DNA of the CDR3: TGTGCCAGCAGCTCAGGGTTCTACGAGCAGTACTTC.

This chain connects TRBV15 to TRBJ2-6, with a weak D call TRBD1 (7 bases). The V gene lost 6 bases and the J gene lost 3 bases, with 12 bases spanning the gap. Germline assignment: CDR1 LNHNV and CDR2 YYDKDF (reference sequence). The CDR3 spans 15 residues. The CDR3 region is CATRAGGLGANVLTF. In DNA form, the CDR3 reads TGTGCCACCAGGGCAGGGGGGCTTGGGGCCAACGTCCTGACTTTC.

The chain uses TRBV19 and TRBJ2-7; 8 nucleotides line up with TRBD2. The V gene's germline CDR1 is LNHDA and CDR2 SQIVND (reference sequence). The J segment lost 5 bases and the V segment lost 5 bases, leaving 8 bases of the junction unmatched. CDR3 length equals 14 residues. The CDR3 is CASSPGTSRDEQYF. The CDR3 nucleotides read TGTGCCAGTAGTCCGGGGACTAGTCGCGACGAGCAGTACTTC.

This chain uses TRBV5-1 with TRBJ2-2; no reliable D call. This CDR3 has 13 amino acids. V was clipped by 5 bases and J by 0 bases, with 5 bases between them. CDR1 and CDR2 (germline): SGHRS, YFSETQ. CDR3 sequence (DNA): TGCGCCAGCAGGTATTCGAACACCGGGGAGCTGTTTTTT. It translates to CASRYSNTGELFF.

CDR3 in amino acids: CASSFQAGVTRETQYF. The CDR3, as DNA: TGCGCCAGCAGCTTCCAAGCGGGAGTAACGCGAGAGACCCAGTACTTC. The gene calls are TRBV5-1 and TRBJ2-5; 8 nucleotides agree with TRBD2. CDR1 is SGHRS, CDR2 YFSETQ, per germline. With V trimmed by 2 bases and J by 4 bases, 10 bases remained unmatched. The CDR3 consists of 16 residues.

V gene TRBV29-1 combines with J gene TRBJ2-1; D remains ambiguous. Trimming cost V 8 bases and J 4 bases, with 18 bases left between them. The V gene's germline CDR1 is SQVTM and CDR2 ANQGSEA. The CDR3 spans 14 residues. The DNA of the CDR3 is TGCAGCTCTTTACGGGTTGTTCAGTACAATGAGCAGTTCTTC. Translated: CSSLRVVQYNEQFF.

This clone was counted between two and nine times. CDR3 sequence: CASRQTGGTYNEQFF. The CDR3 coding sequence is TGCGCCAGCAGGCAAACGGGCGGGACCTACAATGAGCAGTTCTTC. V is TRBV4-1 and J is TRBJ2-1, with D perhaps TRBD2 (6 bases). CDR1 MGHRA and CDR2 YSYEKL come from the germline V gene. The V end was cut by 6 bases, the J end by 2 bases, with 14 bases between. This CDR3 is 15 amino acids long.

The chain is built from TRBV28 and TRBJ2-3; 9 nucleotides agree with TRBD2. Germline V gene lookup returns CDR1 MDHEN and CDR2 SYDVKM. This CDR3 is 15 amino acids long. Trimming at V came to 3 bases and at J to 5 bases, leaving 6 bases not matched to a gene. In nucleotides, the CDR3 is TGTGCCAGCAGTTTGCCGCGGGAGGGGCAAGATACGCAGTATTTT. This sequence encodes CASSLPREGQDTQYF.

This clone was seen a single time. The gene calls are TRBV9 and TRBJ2-7, with TRBD1 matching 9 bases. This CDR3 is 15 amino acids long. CDR1 is SGDLS and CDR2 is YYNGEE in the germline V gene. The V and J ends lost 0 bases and 4 bases, in that order; junction bases with no gene match: 5. The CDR3 sequence: CASSVAGTGPYEQYF. The CDR3 coding sequence is TGTGCCAGCAGCGTAGCGGGGACAGGGCCTTACGAGCAGTACTTC.

V is TRBV13 and J is TRBJ2-2; TRBD2 agrees at 12 bases. V was pared by 4 bases and J by 7 bases, with 10 bases of the junction left unmatched. CDR3 length equals 17 residues. The V gene's germline CDR1 is PRHDT and CDR2 FYEKMQ (reference sequence). The CDR3 DNA is TGTGCCAGCAGCTGGACTAGCGGGAAGAGGAGTCACGGGGAGCTGTTTTTT. This encodes CASSWTSGKRSHGELFF.

This clone has a handful of counts. The J gene is TRBJ2-7, the V gene TRBV6-1; 8 bases fit TRBD2. Germline V gene data show CDR1 as MNHNS and CDR2 as SASEGT. With V trimmed by 8 bases and J by 5 bases, 8 bases remained unmatched. CDR3 length equals 13 residues. CDR3 coding DNA: TGTGCCAGCGATCGGGAGGGAATCCACGAGCAGTACTTC. Amino acid sequence: CASDREGIHEQYF.

There are a few counts of this clone. The chain links TRBV27 to TRBJ2-1; a possible D gene is TRBD2 (7 bases). CDR1 is MNHEY, CDR2 SMNVEV, per germline (reference sequence). There are 13 residues in the CDR3. Trimming took off 8 bases at V and 6 bases at J, with 14 bases between the two ends. The CDR3 DNA sequence: TGTGCCAGCCGGGGGAGGGGGGTCAATGAGCAGTTCTTC. Its translation: CASRGRGVNEQFF.

This clone was seen once. The rearrangement links TRBV30 to TRBJ2-2; D unresolved. The CDR3 contains 14 residues. The ends were cut back, 3 bases at V and 4 bases at J, with 12 bases in the middle. Germline values: CDR1 GTSNPN, CDR2 SVGIG (reference sequence). CDR3 in amino acids: CAWSPTASTGELFF. CDR3 coding DNA: TGTGCCTGGAGCCCCACCGCTAGCACCGGGGAGCTGTTTTTT.

V gene TRBV29-1 combines with J gene TRBJ1-2; 8 bases map to TRBD1. Per germline, CDR1 SQVTM and CDR2 ANQGSEA. Losses at the gene ends were 7 bases for V and 13 bases for J; bases not matched to a gene: 11. The CDR3 runs to 11 residues. The CDR3 DNA follows: TGCAGCGCTACCGGGACAGGAAAAGCCACCTTC. The encoded protein is CSATGTGKATF.

This clone was detected once. The chain is built from TRBV11-2 and TRBJ2-3, with unresolved D. The ends were cut back, 2 bases at V and 4 bases at J, with 7 bases in the middle. The CDR3 is 13 amino acids. Germline CDR1 and CDR2: SGHAT and FQNNGV. The CDR3 DNA is TGTGCCAGCAGCTTAATAAGAGCAGATACGCAGTATTTT. Protein sequence: CASSLIRADTQYF.